The next 29 T cell receptor beta chains were all read from a single sample in a study of T cell responses to AZD1222 COVID-19 vaccine. The data were produced by immunoSEQ multiplex PCR, yet TCRdb's version contains in-frame clones alone and is incomplete. The repertoire consists of about 76,000 clones, with about 88% occurring once and the leading ten covering approximately 4.5%. Specimen: peripheral blood, collected on day 0 of AZD1222 vaccination. These receptors all come from an adult in good health.

V gene TRBV7-2 combines with J gene TRBJ2-7; 8 bases map to TRBD1. Germline CDR1 is SGHTA and CDR2 is FQGNSA. The CDR3 is 13 residues long. V trimming: 4 bases; J trimming: 4 bases; junction bases outside the gene matches: 3. CDR3 bases: TGTGCCAGCAGCTGGGACAGGATGTACGAGCAGTACTTC. It codes for CASSWDRMYEQYF.

The J gene is TRBJ2-5, the V gene TRBV5-1; maybe TRBD2 (6 bases). In germline, CDR1 is SGHRS, CDR2 YFSETQ. Trimming stripped 2 bases from V and 5 bases from J, with 10 bases between. The CDR3 spans 13 residues. The CDR3 bases are TGCGCCAGCAGCTTCGGGAGTCTGGAGACCCAGTACTTC. Protein sequence: CASSFGSLETQYF.

The chain couples TRBV3-1 (or the pseudogene TRBV3-2) to TRBJ1-1, with a possible D match to TRBD1 (6 bases). This CDR3 is built from 14 residues. Germline values: CDR1 LGHDT, CDR2 YNNKEL (reference sequence). Trimming pared 8 bases from V and 4 bases from J, leaving 17 bases between. The CDR3 sequence is CASSLGGAGTEAFF. The CDR3 DNA is TGTGCCAGCTCGCTGGGGGGGGCAGGCACTGAAGCTTTCTTT.

V usage is TRBV6-2 or TRBV6-3 and J usage is TRBJ2-1; 8 bases match TRBD2. Germline V gene data show CDR1 as MNHEY and CDR2 as SVGEGT. The CDR3 extends over 17 amino acids. V was clipped by 2 bases and J by 10 bases; unmatched bases: 16. The chain's CDR3 is CASSYPPAGGRSKEQFF. CDR3 DNA: TGTGCCAGCAGTTACCCCCCGGCGGGAGGTCGATCAAAAGAGCAGTTCTTC.

This rearrangement joins TRBV7-8 to TRBJ1-4; D is unresolved. Germline V lookup: CDR1 SGHVS, CDR2 FQNEAQ. The V gene lost 0 bases and the J gene lost 4 bases, with 6 bases spanning the gap. The CDR3 loop spans 14 amino acids. The CDR3 DNA is TGTGCCAGCAGCTTAGCGCGGGGTAATGAAAAACTGTTTTTT. Residues: CASSLARGNEKLFF.

The gene calls are TRBV29-1 and TRBJ2-3; D is undetermined. Trimming removed 1 base at V and 2 bases at J, with 16 bases between. This CDR3 contains 16 residues. Germline V gene data show CDR1 as SQVTM and CDR2 as ANQGSEA. CDR3 sequence reads: CSVEGFGRDFTDTQYF. The CDR3 bases are TGCAGCGTTGAAGGTTTTGGTCGCGACTTCACAGATACGCAGTATTTT.

This clone was seen just once. The chain couples TRBV10-1 to TRBJ1-2; 8 bases are shared with TRBD1. Per germline, CDR1 WNHNN and CDR2 SYGVQD (reference sequence). CDR3 length: 13 residues. V lost 7 bases and J lost 8; bases outside the gene matches: 9. CDR3 DNA: TGCGCCAGCAACGGACAGGGAAAGGGAGGCTACACCTTC. Translation: CASNGQGKGGYTF.

In its sample, this clone was seen once. The chain is built from TRBV21-1 and TRBJ1-2; the table's D call, TRBD1, was not checked against the DNA. TRBV21-1 is shown as a pseudogene. The CDR3 length is 18 residues. The CDR3: CASSETGTEELGCYGYTF. CDR3 DNA: TGTGCCAGCAGCGAGACCGGGACAGAGGAATTGGGTTGCTATGGCTACACCTTC.

This rearrangement joins TRBV24-1 to TRBJ2-5; D gene unclear. Germline V gene data show CDR1 as KGHDR and CDR2 as SFDVKD. This CDR3 contains 14 residues. V was clipped by 5 bases and J by 2 bases, with 11 bases between them. CDR3 nucleotides: TGTGCCACCAGTGGACGAGCAGGACAAGAGACCCAGTACTTC. It encodes CATSGRAGQETQYF.

The J gene is TRBJ1-2, the V gene TRBV5-1; D not certain. CDR3 size: 18 residues. Trimming took off 7 bases at V and 1 base at J, with 26 bases between the two ends. CDR1 and CDR2 from the germline V gene are SGHRS and YFSETQ. In nucleotides, the CDR3 is TGCGCCAGCGACCCGATCAAGGACCGTATCCCCTGTAACTATGGCTACACCTTC. It encodes CASDPIKDRIPCNYGYTF.

The V and J genes are TRBV7-9 and TRBJ1-3; 8 nucleotides agree with TRBD1. Looked up from germline, CDR1 is SEHNR and CDR2 is FQNEAQ (reference sequence). With V trimmed by 1 base and J by 4 bases, 3 bases remained unmatched. The CDR3 spans 15 residues. The CDR3 DNA reads as TGTGCCAGCAGCTTAGATGCAGGGGGCGGAAACACCATATATTTT. It yields the protein CASSLDAGGGNTIYF.

The chain combines TRBV3-1 (or the pseudogene TRBV3-2) with TRBJ1-1; D is perhaps TRBD1 (6 bases). Per germline, CDR1 LGHDT and CDR2 YNNKEL (reference sequence). This CDR3 spans 13 amino acids. With 1 base removed from V and 11 bases from J, the gap between germline ends came to 14 bases. The chain's CDR3 is CASSQVGARGAFF. The CDR3 DNA sequence: TGTGCCAGCAGCCAAGTGGGGGCCCGGGGGGCTTTCTTT.

The chain couples TRBV12-3 or TRBV12-4 to TRBJ1-2, with D tentatively TRBD1 (5 bases). Trimming pared 5 bases from V and 10 bases from J, leaving 11 bases between. The CDR3 has 11 amino acids. The CDR3 DNA reads TGTGCCAGCAGTGTGGGGCTTGACTACACCTTC. It specifies CASSVGLDYTF.

The chain joins TRBV27 to TRBJ1-4, with a possible D match to TRBD1 (5 bases). The CDR3 extends over 14 amino acids. V lost 2 bases and J lost 8, with 12 bases in between. Germline values: CDR1 MNHEY, CDR2 SMNVEV (reference sequence). CDR3 sequence (DNA): TGTGCCAGCAGTTTAGACAGCCGATCGGAAAAACTGTTTTTT. Amino acid sequence: CASSLDSRSEKLFF.

The chain has TRBV19 and TRBJ1-2, with unresolved D. This CDR3 has 15 residues. V was clipped by 2 bases and J by 1 base, with 11 bases between them. Germline values: CDR1 LNHDA, CDR2 SQIVND (reference sequence). CDR3 amino acids: CASSITDMGNYGYTF. DNA for the CDR3: TGTGCCAGTAGTATAACCGACATGGGTAACTATGGCTACACCTTC.

The V call is TRBV12-3 or TRBV12-4, the J call TRBJ2-5; D might be TRBD1 (6 bases). Trimming stripped 6 bases from V and 5 bases from J, with 13 bases between. The CDR3 runs 13 residues. As DNA, the CDR3 is TGTGCCAGCAGCGACTTAAGGGGGGAGACCCAGTACTTC. It translates to CASSDLRGETQYF.

This sequence joins TRBV7-9 and TRBJ2-5, with D unresolved. Trimming took 5 bases from V and 5 from J, leaving 12 bases between them. The CDR3 length is 13 residues. Looked up from germline, CDR1 is SEHNR and CDR2 is FQNEAQ (reference sequence). CDR3 amino acids: CASSPWVRETQYF. The CDR3, as DNA: TGTGCCAGCAGCCCCTGGGTTAGGGAGACCCAGTACTTC.

This chain uses TRBV6-6 with TRBJ1-2, with TRBD1 matching over 7 bases. Germline V gene sequence: CDR1 MNHNY, CDR2 SVGAGI (reference sequence). This CDR3 spans 14 amino acids. V shed 5 bases and J 3 bases; nucleotides not matched to a gene: 6. CDR3 sequence reads: CASSQQGPDYGYTF. The CDR3 nucleotides read TGTGCCAGCAGTCAACAGGGGCCTGACTATGGCTACACCTTC.

The chain carries TRBV7-9 and TRBJ1-2, with D possibly matching TRBD1 (5 bases). CDR3 size: 13 residues. In germline, CDR1 is SEHNR, CDR2 FQNEAQ (reference sequence). V was clipped by 5 bases and J by 4 bases, with 11 bases between them. CDR3 nucleotides: TGTGCCAGCAGCCCGTCGGGGGGCTATGGCTACACCTTC. Translating gives CASSPSGGYGYTF.

V gene TRBV4-2 combines with J gene TRBJ1-1, with 7 bases fitting TRBD1. The germline gives CDR1 LGHNA, CDR2 YNFKEQ. The CDR3 covers 13 residues. V shed 3 bases and J 6 bases; nucleotides not matched to a gene: 4. The CDR3 is CASSQGTEPEAFF. The CDR3 DNA sequence: TGTGCCAGCAGCCAGGGGACAGAACCTGAAGCTTTCTTT.

The V call is TRBV7-9, the J call TRBJ1-1; D is possibly TRBD1 (5 bases). Germline V gene sequence: CDR1 SEHNR, CDR2 FQNEAQ (reference sequence). CDR3 size: 15 residues. Trimming shortened V by 2 bases and J by 2 bases, and 12 bases separated the two germline ends. In nucleotides, the CDR3 is TGTGCCAGCAGCTTACAGGCGGGGCTTAACACTGAAGCTTTCTTT. This sequence encodes CASSLQAGLNTEAFF.

The chain carries TRBV2 and TRBJ2-6; D gene uncertain. Trimming cost V 4 bases and J 4 bases, with 8 bases left between them. Germline V gives CDR1 SNHLY, CDR2 FYNNEI. The CDR3 consists of 14 residues. The chain's CDR3 is CASSALGGANVLTF. DNA for the CDR3: TGTGCCAGCAGTGCCCTCGGAGGGGCCAACGTCCTGACTTTC. The variable domain in full, completed from reference TRBV2 and TRBJ2-6, reads EPEVTQTPSHQVTQMGQEVILRCVPISNHLYFYWYRQILGQKVEFLVSFYNNEISEKSEIFDDQFSVERPDGSNFTLKIRSTKLEDSAMYFCASSALGGANVLTFGAGSRLTVL.

This clone was recorded a few times. This chain uses TRBV28 with TRBJ1-6; the D gene is possibly TRBD1 (5 bases). Germline values: CDR1 MDHEN, CDR2 SYDVKM. The CDR3 runs 16 residues. The V end was cut by 4 bases, the J end by 7 bases, with 17 bases between. Here the CDR3 DNA reads TGTGCCAGCAGTTCCCTCGTTGGGGGGGACAATTCACCCCTCCACTTT. It is translated as CASSSLVGGDNSPLHF.

This chain connects TRBV4-2 to TRBJ2-3; 12 positions agree with TRBD2. Germline CDR1 and CDR2: LGHNA and YNFKEQ. The CDR3 has 17 residues. Trimming removed 2 bases from V and 4 bases from J; junction bases left unmatched: 7. The CDR3 is CASSQPRTSGIADTQYF. The DNA for the CDR3 is TGTGCCAGCAGCCAACCCCGGACTAGCGGGATCGCAGATACGCAGTATTTT.

This chain links TRBV5-8 with TRBJ1-2; TRBD1 matches at 8 bases. Trimming removed 4 bases from V and 2 bases from J; junction bases left unmatched: 4. Germline CDR1 SGHTS, CDR2 YDEGEE. This CDR3 region has 14 residues. CDR3 DNA: TGTGCCAGCAGCGCATACAGGGGGAACTATGGCTACACCTTC. It codes for CASSAYRGNYGYTF.

The chain recombines TRBV19 with TRBJ1-3, with unresolved D. CDR3 length: 18 amino acids. The V end lost 3 bases, the J end lost 4 bases, and 22 bases lay between the germline ends. Germline values: CDR1 LNHDA, CDR2 SQIVND (reference sequence). The CDR3 here is CASSIGFGDPSLGNTIYF. The DNA for the CDR3 is TGTGCCAGTAGTATTGGGTTTGGAGATCCTTCTCTCGGAAACACCATATATTTT.

This clone was found a few times. This CDR3 is CASSYGQGLSGANVLTF. For the CDR3, the DNA is TGTGCCAGCAGCTATGGACAGGGACTCTCTGGGGCCAACGTCCTGACTTTC. J is TRBJ2-6 and V is TRBV5-6; 8 nucleotides align to TRBD1. V trimming: 3 bases; J trimming: 0 bases; junction bases outside the gene matches: 5. CDR1 SGHDT and CDR2 YYEEEE come from the germline V gene. CDR3 size: 17 residues.

This clone was picked up one time. V and J are TRBV6-5 and TRBJ2-7, with TRBD2 identical over 11 bases. Germline V lookup: CDR1 MNHEY, CDR2 SVGAGI. Germline trimming cut 0 bases from V and 4 bases from J; bases unmatched to any gene: 5. This CDR3 spans 16 amino acids. The CDR3 DNA is TGTGCCAGCAGTTACTCGATACTAGCGGGAGTTTACGAGCAGTACTTC. This gives the protein CASSYSILAGVYEQYF.

V and J are TRBV11-3 and TRBJ2-1; D perhaps matches TRBD2 (6 bases). Germline V gives CDR1 SGHNT, CDR2 YENEEA. V lost 3 bases to trimming and J lost 3 bases, with 15 bases between them. The CDR3 runs to 16 residues. CDR3 region: CASSFDGSGLYNEQFF. The DNA for the CDR3 is TGTGCCAGCAGCTTTGACGGTAGCGGACTCTACAATGAGCAGTTCTTC.